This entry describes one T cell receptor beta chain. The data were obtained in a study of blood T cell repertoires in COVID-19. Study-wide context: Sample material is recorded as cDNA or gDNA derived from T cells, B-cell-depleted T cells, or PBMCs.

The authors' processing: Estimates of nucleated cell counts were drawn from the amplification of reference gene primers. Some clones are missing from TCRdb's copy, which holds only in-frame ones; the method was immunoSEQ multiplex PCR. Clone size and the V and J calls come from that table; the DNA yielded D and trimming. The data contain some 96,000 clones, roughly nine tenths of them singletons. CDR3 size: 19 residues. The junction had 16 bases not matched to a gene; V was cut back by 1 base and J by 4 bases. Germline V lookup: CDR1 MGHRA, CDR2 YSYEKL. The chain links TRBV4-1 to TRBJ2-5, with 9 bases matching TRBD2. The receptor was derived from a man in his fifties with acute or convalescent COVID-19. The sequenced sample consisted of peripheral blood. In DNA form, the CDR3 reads TGCGCCAGCAGCCAAGCCCCGGGGTCAGGGCGGGAGGGCCGAGAGACCCAGTACTTC. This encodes CASSQAPGSGREGRETQYF.